A selection of T cell receptor beta chains follows, all from one sample in a study of cytomegalovirus exposure and HLA in healthy donors. Libraries were prepared by immunoSEQ multiplex PCR; TCRdb keeps only in-frame clonotypes and omits some of them. The table shows 150,000 to 200,000 clones, with about 90% occurring only once. Sequenced input: PBMCs. Source of these receptors: a woman younger than 35 in good health and CMV-seropositive. The CDR3 runs from the conserved cysteine through the conserved F or W. A D gene is named only where the DNA matches it firmly. Size values are once, few and many counts, or a class for expanded clones, and some rows have none.

NA	TRBV7-9	once	TRBJ2-7	TGTGCCAGCACCCCTCGCGGCAGGGTCACCTACGAGCAGTACTTC	CASTPRGRVTYEQYF
NA	TRBV28	NA	TRBJ1-2	TGTGCCAGCAGTTCAACACGAACCCCCCCCTATGGCTACACCTTC	CASSSTRTPPYGYTF
NA	TRBV6-5	NA	TRBJ2-1	TGTGCCAGCAGCATCCAGGGTCCTGAGCAGTTCTTC	CASSIQGPEQFF
TRBD1	TRBV18	NA	TRBJ1-5	TGTGCCAGCTCCCGGACAGGCCATAGCAATCAGCCCCAGCATTTT	CASSRTGHSNQPQHF
TRBD1	TRBV6-5	NA	TRBJ2-7	TGTGCCAGCAGTTTGGGACAGGGAAATTTCTACGAGCAGTACTTC	CASSLGQGNFYEQYF
TRBD1	TRBV29-1	NA	TRBJ2-3	TGCAGCGTTGGTGAGGGGGCAACAGATACGCAGTATTTT	CSVGEGATDTQYF
NA	TRBV5-1	once	TRBJ2-5	TGCGCCAGCAGCTTGGGGGCAGGGGTGTCAGAGACCCAGTACTTC	CASSLGAGVSETQYF
NA	TRBV7-3	NA	TRBJ2-1	TGTGCCAGCAGCCCTGCTGCGGGTGAGCAGTTCTTC	CASSPAAGEQFF
TRBD1	TRBV7-9	NA	TRBJ2-3	TGTGCCAGCAGCCCTACGGGACAGGGGTCAGATACGCAGTATTTT	CASSPTGQGSDTQYF
NA	TRBV6-1	NA	TRBJ1-4	TGTGCCAGCAGTGAGGGGGCGCATGAAAAACTGTTTTTT	CASSEGAHEKLFF
TRBD1	TRBV30	NA	TRBJ1-1	TGTGCCTGGACAAGACAGGGAAACACTGAAGCTTTCTTT	CAWTRQGNTEAFF
TRBD1	TRBV28	NA	TRBJ2-2	TGTGCCAGCAGTTTACCGACAGGGCGCCTAGGGGAGATGTTTTTT	CASSLPTGRLGEMFF
TRBD1	TRBV9	NA	TRBJ2-5	TGTGCCAGCAGCACCCGGACAGGGATTTTAGAGACCCAGTACTTC	CASSTRTGILETQYF
TRBD2	TRBV4-1	once	TRBJ2-3	TGCGCCAGCAGCCAGGGGGGGAGTACAGATACGCAGTATTTT	CASSQGGSTDTQYF
TRBD2	TRBV6-6	NA	TRBJ2-7	TGTGCCAGCAGTTTCAGGACTAGCGTAACCTACGAGCAGTACTTC	CASSFRTSVTYEQYF
TRBD1	TRBV12-5	NA	TRBJ1-5	TGTGCTAGTGGACCACAGGGGGCGGCGGGCAATCAGCCCCAGCATTTT	CASGPQGAAGNQPQHF
TRBD1	TRBV5-4	NA	TRBJ2-7	TGTGCCAGCTCACCTCCGGGGACAGGGCCTATCGAGCAGTACTTC	CASSPPGTGPIEQYF
NA	TRBV6-5	NA	TRBJ2-5	TGTGCCAGCCAGGTCGAGGGACAAGAGACCCAGTACTTC	CASQVEGQETQYF
TRBD1	TRBV2	NA	TRBJ2-3	TGTGCCAGCAGTGCTTACAGGGGGCACACAGATACGCAGTATTTT	CASSAYRGHTDTQYF
NA	TRBV5-5	NA	TRBJ1-2	TGTGCCAGCAAACGAAGGCGGGTCACCTATGGCTACACCTTC	CASKRRRVTYGYTF
TRBD1	TRBV6-1	NA	TRBJ1-2	TGTGCCAGCAGTGAGAGACAGGGTCGATCTTACAGTGGCTACACCTTC	CASSERQGRSYSGYTF
TRBD1	TRBV19	NA	TRBJ1-2	TGTGCCAGTAGTAGAGGTCCGGGACAGGGAGGGGGCTATGGCTACACCTTC	CASSRGPGQGGGYGYTF
TRBD1	TRBV7-6	NA	TRBJ2-7	TGTGCCAGCAGCCATAAGATTTCAGGACAGGGAATCGACTCCGAGCAGTACTTC	CASSHKISGQGIDSEQYF
TRBD2	TRBV11-2	NA	TRBJ2-3	TGTGCCAGCAGTCCGTCTGGTAGCGGGAGTTCGGATACGCAGTATTTT	CASSPSGSGSSDTQYF
NA	TRBV10-1	NA	TRBJ1-2	TGCGCCAGCAGCCCCAGTGGAGCTTTTAGCGGCTACACCTTC	CASSPSGAFSGYTF
NA	TRBV29-1	NA	TRBJ2-7	TGCAGCGTTCTCGTGGACAGTGCACTCGAGCAGTACTTC	CSVLVDSALEQYF
NA	TRBV7-2	NA	TRBJ1-2	TGTGCCAGCAGCTTATGGGGGGGACGGGATGGCTACACCTTC	CASSLWGGRDGYTF
TRBD2	TRBV10-3	NA	TRBJ2-1	TGTGCCATCAGTGAGAATCTAGCGGGTTACAATGAGCAGTTCTTC	CAISENLAGYNEQFF
TRBD1	TRBV19	NA	TRBJ2-6	TGTGCCAGTACGGCAGGGGGCTCTGGGGCCAACGTCCTGACTTTC	CASTAGGSGANVLTF
NA	TRBV28	NA	TRBJ2-3	TGTGCCAGCAGTCCCCTCAGTGGAGGGATAACAGATACGCAGTATTTT	CASSPLSGGITDTQYF
TRBD2	TRBV11-2	NA	TRBJ2-2	TGTGCCAGCAGCTTTACTAGCGGGGTAACCGGGGAGCTGTTTTTT	CASSFTSGVTGELFF
TRBD2	TRBV9	NA	TRBJ2-1	TGTGCCAGCAGCGTAGGCCCGGGACTAGCGGCACATTCCTACAATGAGCAGTTCTTC	CASSVGPGLAAHSYNEQFF
TRBD2	TRBV6-4	few	TRBJ2-3	TGTGCCAGCAGTCGAACTAGCGGGAGTACAGATACGCAGTATTTT	CASSRTSGSTDTQYF
TRBD1	TRBV6-6	NA	TRBJ2-7	TGTGCCAGCAACAAATCGGACAGGGGAGCCTACGAGCAGTACTTC	CASNKSDRGAYEQYF
NA	TRBV6-5	NA	TRBJ1-2	TGTGCCAGCAGTCCAACTAACTATGGCTACACCTTC	CASSPTNYGYTF
TRBD1	TRBV11-3	NA	TRBJ2-7	TGTGCCAGCAGCTTTAAGGGGGCTGACTACGAGCAGTACTTC	CASSFKGADYEQYF
TRBD1	TRBV30	NA	TRBJ1-4	TGTGCCTGGAGCGATCGGACAGGGAAAGCTAATGAAAAACTGTTTTTT	CAWSDRTGKANEKLFF
NA	TRBV7-8	NA	TRBJ1-1	TGTGCCAGCAGCTTCGAGGTAAACACTGAAGCTTTCTTT	CASSFEVNTEAFF
NA	TRBV25-1	NA	TRBJ1-1	TGTGCCAGCAGTGATCCCCGGGTAGCCGTTTCAAGGGCTTTCTTT	CASSDPRVAVSRAFF
NA	TRBV14	few	TRBJ1-2	TGTGCCAGCAGCCAAGGACAGGTCTATGGCTACACCTTC	CASSQGQVYGYTF
NA	TRBV7-3	NA	TRBJ1-5	TGTGCCAGCAGTTTGCAACAGGGACAGCCCCAGCATTTT	CASSLQQGQPQHF
NA	TRBV4-1	NA	TRBJ1-2	TGCGCCAGCAGCCAAGTCGGGGTTGACTATGGCTACACCTTC	CASSQVGVDYGYTF
TRBD1	TRBV7-9	NA	TRBJ2-3	TGTGCCGGTGGGACAGGGACGTCGGCAGATACGCAGTATTTT	CAGGTGTSADTQYF
TRBD1	TRBV6-5	NA	TRBJ1-1	TGTGCCAGCAGTTACAGGACAGGGCTGAACACTGAAGCTTTCTTT	CASSYRTGLNTEAFF
TRBD2	TRBV7-3	NA	TRBJ2-3	TGTGCCAGCAGCTCTTTAGCGGGAGCGAACATAGATACGCAGTATTTT	CASSSLAGANIDTQYF
TRBD1	TRBV20-1	NA	TRBJ1-2	TGCAGTGCTGGACAGGGCCCCAGGGCAACCTTC	CSAGQGPRATF
TRBD2	TRBV7-2	NA	TRBJ2-7	TGTGCCAGCAGTTATTCGACTAGCGGGATGCGCTACGAGCAGTACTTC	CASSYSTSGMRYEQYF
NA	TRBV11-2	NA	TRBJ2-1	TGTGCCAGCAGCATTAACAGGGCCAATGAGCAGTTCTTC	CASSINRANEQFF
TRBD2	TRBV7-9	NA	TRBJ2-1	TGTGCCAGCAGCTTACCGTGGGTAGCGGGAGGCGATGAGCAGTTCTTC	CASSLPWVAGGDEQFF
NA	TRBV6-5	NA	TRBJ2-7	TGTGCCAGCAAAGGACAGAACTACGAGCAGTACTTC	CASKGQNYEQYF
NA	TRBV7-2	NA	TRBJ2-5	TGTGCCAGCAGCTTATACGGTATTTCGGAGACCCAGTACTTC	CASSLYGISETQYF
TRBD1	TRBV28	NA	TRBJ2-5	TGTGCCAGCAGTTTTGCTGACAGGGGGGCGGCAGAGACCCAGTACTTC	CASSFADRGAAETQYF
TRBD2	TRBV9	NA	TRBJ2-1	TGTGCCAGCAGCCTTTCCGGGAGGGCCGCAAATGAGCAGTTCTTC	CASSLSGRAANEQFF
TRBD1	TRBV5-6	once	TRBJ1-4	TGTGCCAGCAGCTTCCGGGACAGTCCTAATGAAAAACTGTTTTTT	CASSFRDSPNEKLFF
TRBD2	TRBV2	NA	TRBJ2-3	TGTGCCAGCAGTCCTACTAGCGGGGCCACAGATACGCAGTATTTT	CASSPTSGATDTQYF